This T cell receptor (beta chain) was documented in a study of T-cell reconstitution after alpha-beta-depleted transplantation in children. Germline values: CDR1 MNHEY, CDR2 SMNVEV (reference sequence). The CDR3 loop spans 14 amino acids. The ends were cut back, 6 bases at V and 4 bases at J, with 13 bases in the middle. For TCRbeta, the library was prepared with unique molecular identifiers. MiXCR, run by TCRdb on the PCR reads, gives a single entry per CDR3 protein. The data show about 600,000 distinct CDR3 sequences, about 10% seen once. This clonotype was observed a handful of times. The input for sequencing was PBMCs from the stem cell graft donor, taken from the stem cell graft. The source is a human donor who donated a stem cell graft to a child with acute myeloid leukemia. The chain uses TRBV27 and TRBJ1-3; maybe TRBD1 (6 bases). The CDR3 sequence is CASRLQGNGNTIYF. The CDR3 region has the DNA TGTGCCAGCAGGCTACAGGGAAACGGAAACACCATATATTTT.